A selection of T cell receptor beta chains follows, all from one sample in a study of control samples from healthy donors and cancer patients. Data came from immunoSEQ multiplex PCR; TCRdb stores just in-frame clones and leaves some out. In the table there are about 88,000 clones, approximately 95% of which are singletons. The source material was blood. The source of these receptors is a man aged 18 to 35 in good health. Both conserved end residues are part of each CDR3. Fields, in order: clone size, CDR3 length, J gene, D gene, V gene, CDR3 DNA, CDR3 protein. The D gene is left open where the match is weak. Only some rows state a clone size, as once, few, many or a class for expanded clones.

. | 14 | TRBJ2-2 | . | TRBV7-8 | TGTGCCAGCAGCGTCGGAACAGACACCGGGGAGCTGTTTTTT | CASSVGTDTGELFF
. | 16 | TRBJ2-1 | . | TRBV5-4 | TGTGCCAGCAGCTTGATGGCAGGGACGTCCTACAATGAGCAGTTCTTC | CASSLMAGTSYNEQFF
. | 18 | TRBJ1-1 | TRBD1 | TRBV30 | TGTGCCAGAAAGGAGGGATCAGGGGGCCCTCCTTTGAACACTGAAGCTTTCTTT | CARKEGSGGPPLNTEAFF
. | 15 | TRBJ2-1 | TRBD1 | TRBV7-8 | TGTGCCAGCAGCCGATTAAGGGGGCCCCACAATGAGCAGTTCTTC | CASSRLRGPHNEQFF
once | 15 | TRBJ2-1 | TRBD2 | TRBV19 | TGTGCCAGCAGGACTAGCGGGAGGGAGGTCAATGAGCAGTTCTTC | CASRTSGREVNEQFF
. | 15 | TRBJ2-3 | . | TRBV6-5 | TGTGCCAGCAGAACCCGTGGCGGGAGCACAGATACGCAGTATTTT | CASRTRGGSTDTQYF
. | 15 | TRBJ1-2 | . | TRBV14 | TGTGCCAGCAGCCAAGCGGGTCTCCTTAACTATGGCTACACCTTC | CASSQAGLLNYGYTF
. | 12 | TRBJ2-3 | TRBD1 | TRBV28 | TGTGCCAGCAGCGTAGGACAGGCAACGCAGTATTTT | CASSVGQATQYF
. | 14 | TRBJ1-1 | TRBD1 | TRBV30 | TGTGCCTGGAGTATGGGACAGGGGGACACTGAAGCTTTCTTT | CAWSMGQGDTEAFF
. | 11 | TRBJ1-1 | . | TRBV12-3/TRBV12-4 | TGTGCCAGCAGCCTCTCAGATGAAGCTTTCTTT | CASSLSDEAFF
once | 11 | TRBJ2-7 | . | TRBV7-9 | TGTGCCAGCAGCTTTCACCACGAGCAGTACTTC | CASSFHHEQYF
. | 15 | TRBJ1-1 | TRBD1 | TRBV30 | TGTGCCTGGAGTTACCGGACAGGGGGTAAAAGAGAAGCTTTCTTT | CAWSYRTGGKREAFF
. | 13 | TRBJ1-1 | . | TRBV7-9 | TGTGCCAGCAGCCCACTACGCACTGAAGCAGCTTTCTTT | CASSPLRTEAAFF
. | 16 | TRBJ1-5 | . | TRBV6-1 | TGTGCCAGCAGTCAAGCCCGAACTCTTAGCAATCAGCCCCAGCATTTT | CASSQARTLSNQPQHF
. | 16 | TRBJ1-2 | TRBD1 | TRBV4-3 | TGCGCCAGCAGCCCGTCACCGGGACAGATAAACTATGGCTACACCTTC | CASSPSPGQINYGYTF
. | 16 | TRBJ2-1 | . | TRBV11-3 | TGTGCCAGCAGCCCACCGACCGGGCCGAGACACAATGAGCAGTTCTTC | CASSPPTGPRHNEQFF
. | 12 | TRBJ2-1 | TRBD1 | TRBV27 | TGTGCCAGCATGGGACAGGGATTTGAGCAGTTCTTC | CASMGQGFEQFF
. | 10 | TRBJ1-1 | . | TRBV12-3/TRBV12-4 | TGTGCCAGCAGTTTAACCCAAGCTTTCTTT | CASSLTQAFF
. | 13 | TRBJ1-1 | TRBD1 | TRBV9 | TGTGCCAGCAGCGTCACAGGGGAAACTGAAGCTTTCTTT | CASSVTGETEAFF
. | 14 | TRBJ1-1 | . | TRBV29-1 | TGCAGCGTTACCCTGGGGCACCGGAACACTGAAGCTTTCTTT | CSVTLGHRNTEAFF
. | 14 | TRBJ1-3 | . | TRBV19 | TGTGCCAGTAGATTGGCGGCGGCTGGAAACACCATATATTTT | CASRLAAAGNTIYF
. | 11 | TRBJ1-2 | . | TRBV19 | TGTGCCAGTAGTGGGGCCTTTGGCTACACCTTC | CASSGAFGYTF
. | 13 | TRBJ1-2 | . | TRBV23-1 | TGCGCCAGCAGTCATGGGGGGGGCTATGGCTACACCTTC | CASSHGGGYGYTF
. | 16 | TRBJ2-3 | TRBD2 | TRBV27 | TGTGCCAGCAGTTTATATGGGACTATTAGAACAGATACGCAGTATTTT | CASSLYGTIRTDTQYF
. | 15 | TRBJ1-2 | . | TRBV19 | TGTGCCAGTAGTAACAATGCAGGAGGCTCCTATGGCTACACCTTC | CASSNNAGGSYGYTF
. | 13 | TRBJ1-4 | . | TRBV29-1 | TGCAGCGTTGCTGCCTTCCCCAATGAAAAACTGTTTTTT | CSVAAFPNEKLFF
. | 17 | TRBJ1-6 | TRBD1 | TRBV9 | TGTGCCAGCAGCGACCCTCGACAGGGGGCTTCGGGTTCACCCCTCCACTTT | CASSDPRQGASGSPLHF
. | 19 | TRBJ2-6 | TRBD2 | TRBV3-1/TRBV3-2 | TGTGCCAGCAGCCAAGACCTACTAGCGGCTACCTCTGGGGCCAACGTCCTGACTTTC | CASSQDLLAATSGANVLTF
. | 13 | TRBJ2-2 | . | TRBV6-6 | TGTGCCAGCAGTTATGCGATAGGCCGGGAGCTGTTTTTT | CASSYAIGRELFF
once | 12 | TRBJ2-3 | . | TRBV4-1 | TGCGCCAGCAGCCCCAGGGGAGATACGCAGTATTTT | CASSPRGDTQYF
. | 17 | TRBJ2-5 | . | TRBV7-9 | TGTGCCAGCAGCTTTCCCGCTAACCGGGACAAACAAGAGACCCAGTACTTC | CASSFPANRDKQETQYF
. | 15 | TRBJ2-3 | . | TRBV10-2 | TGCGCCAGCAGTGGGAGCCGGTCAAGCACAGATACGCAGTATTTT | CASSGSRSSTDTQYF
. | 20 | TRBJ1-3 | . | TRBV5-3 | TGTGCCAGAAGCTCACCAGATGGACAGTGGGGGCCTCTCTCTGGAAACACCATATATTTT | CARSSPDGQWGPLSGNTIYF
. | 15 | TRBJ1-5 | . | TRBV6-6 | TGTGCCAGCAGTTACTTCGACGGGGGAACACGGCCCCAGCATTTT | CASSYFDGGTRPQHF
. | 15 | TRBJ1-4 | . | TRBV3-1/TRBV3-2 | TGTGCCAGCAGCCAAGAGGACAGCACGGATGAAAAACTGTTTTTT | CASSQEDSTDEKLFF
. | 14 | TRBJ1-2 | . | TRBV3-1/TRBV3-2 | TGTGCCAGCAGCCAAGCTTGGTATAACTATGGCTACACCTTC | CASSQAWYNYGYTF
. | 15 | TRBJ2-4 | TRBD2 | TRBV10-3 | TGTGCCATCAGTGAGGGGGGACTAGCGGGTCGTTCTCTACACTTC | CAISEGGLAGRSLHF
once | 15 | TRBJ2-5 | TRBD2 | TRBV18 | TGTGCCAGCTCACTGGCGGGAGCCCGGCCCAAGACCCAGTACTTC | CASSLAGARPKTQYF
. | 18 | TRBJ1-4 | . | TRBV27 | TGTGCCAGCAGTCCCCAGGGTTTTATAGATGCAACTAATGAAAAACTGTTTTTT | CASSPQGFIDATNEKLFF
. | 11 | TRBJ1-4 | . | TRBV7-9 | TGTGCCAGCAGAACCATTGAAAAACTGTTTTTT | CASRTIEKLFF
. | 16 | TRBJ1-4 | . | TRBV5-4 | TGTGCCAGCAGCTTTGCGACAGGCGGTGATGGTGAAAAACTGTTTTTT | CASSFATGGDGEKLFF
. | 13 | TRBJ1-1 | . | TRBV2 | TGTGCCAGCAGGCGACACCTGAACACTGAAGCTTTCTTT | CASRRHLNTEAFF
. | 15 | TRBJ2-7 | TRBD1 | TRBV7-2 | TGTGCCAGCAGCTTAGACTGGACAGGCCTCTACGAGCAGTACTTC | CASSLDWTGLYEQYF
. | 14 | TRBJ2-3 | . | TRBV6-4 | TGTGCCAGCAGTGACTCGTGGCCGGCAGATACGCAGTATTTT | CASSDSWPADTQYF
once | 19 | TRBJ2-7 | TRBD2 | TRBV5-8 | TGTGCCAGCAGCTTGCTATTAGGTAGCGGGGGGGCCTTTCTAAACGAGCAGTACTTC | CASSLLLGSGGAFLNEQYF
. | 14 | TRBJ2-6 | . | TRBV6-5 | TGTGCCAGCGCAGGGAGGGGGGGGGCCAACGTCCTGACTTTC | CASAGRGGANVLTF
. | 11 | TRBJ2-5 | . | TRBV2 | TGTGCCAGCAGCCGGCAAGAGACCCAGTACTTC | CASSRQETQYF
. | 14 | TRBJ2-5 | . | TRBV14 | TGTGCCAGCAGCCTCGGCCGGGATGGGGAGACCCAGTACTTC | CASSLGRDGETQYF
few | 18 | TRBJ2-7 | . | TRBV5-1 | TGCGCCAGCAGCTTAAACCGGGACATTCAATCCTCGGGGCACGAGCAGTACTTC | CASSLNRDIQSSGHEQYF
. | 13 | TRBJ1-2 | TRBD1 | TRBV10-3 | TGTGCCATCAGTGAGGGACAGGTCTATGGCTACACCTTC | CAISEGQVYGYTF